The clone carrying this T cell receptor beta chain was counted ten times or more. This specimen belongs to a study of CDR3 diversity in severe acne. The CDR3 totals 15 residues. Trimming stripped 6 bases from V and 0 bases from J, with 15 bases between. The germline V gene encodes CDR1 DFQATT and CDR2 SNEGSKA (reference sequence). TCRdb processed the PCR reads anew with MiXCR; each CDR3 protein has one entry. The top ten clones hold about 9.9% of a sample with fewer than 90,000 distinct CDR3 sequences, under 55% of them seen once. J is TRBJ2-1 and V is TRBV20-1, with D possibly TRBD2 on 6 matching bases. The clonotype comes from a male donor with severe acne vulgaris. Sequencing input: blood. The CDR3 protein is CSANAGTVSYNEQFF. CDR3 sequence (DNA): TGCAGTGCAAACGCCGGGACTGTCTCCTACAATGAGCAGTTCTTC.